The clone carrying this T cell receptor (beta chain) appeared a few times. This record belongs to a study of blood T cell repertoires in COVID-19. The wider study: From T cells, B-cell-depleted T cells, or PBMCs came the material, which was cDNA or gDNA.

Methods used by the authors: By means of reference gene primer amplification, nucleated cell counts were estimated. TCRdb's copy holds only in-frame clones and misses some; the assay was immunoSEQ multiplex PCR. D and trimming come from the DNA, and the V and J calls and clone size come from that table. The table includes over 150,000 clones, roughly 94% detected once. CDR1 and CDR2 (germline): LNHDA, SQIVND (reference sequence). The CDR3 extends over 15 amino acids. Trimming took 8 bases from V and 1 from J; bases not matched to a gene: 7. Seattle enrolled patients during active infection and tracked them longitudinally.

The chain recombines TRBV19 with TRBJ2-1, with 8 positions matching TRBD1. This receptor was obtained from a man aged 30 to 39 with COVID-19, enrolled during active disease. The specimen sequenced was peripheral blood. CDR3 DNA: TGTGCCAGTCGTCCTACAGGGGGGTCCTACAATGAGCAGTTCTTC. Translating gives CASRPTGGSYNEQFF.